This entry is about one T cell receptor (beta chain). What it binds is not known. An end of the junction differs from the germline gene, which may be a read error. The data derive from a study of early T cells in non-severe SARS-CoV-2 infection. Study information: Bulk RNA isolated from unsorted whole blood underwent sequencing; chains were not paired. Study conclusions and caveats: Sequences matched to VDJdb favored anti-spike CD8 responses, while private and CD4 specificities were missed.

Each cDNA molecule carried a unique molecular identifier. TCRdb reprocessed the 5' RACE reads with MiXCR, giving one entry per CDR3 protein. This sample has 70,000 to 95,000 distinct CDR3 sequences, with 8.5% to 10% found just once. The CDR3 covers 15 residues. Germline CDR1 reads SGDLS; CDR2 reads YYNGEE. Material for sequencing was whole blood. This receptor was identified in an adult who was a healthcare worker with PCR-confirmed SARS-CoV-2 infection or an uninfected control (not recorded which). V is TRBV9 and J is TRBJ2-3, with D possibly TRBD1 on 5 matching bases. CDR3 DNA sequence: TGTGCCAGCAGCGTAGAGGCTAGTGTGACAGCTACGCAGTATTTT. Protein: CASSVEASVTATQYF.